This T cell receptor (beta chain) was captured by sequencing in a study of blood T cell repertoires in COVID-19. Study-level background: Spain, Italy and the United States supplied samples that represented acute and convalescent COVID-19. Nucleic acid was either cDNA or gDNA, and it came from T cells, B-cell-depleted T cells, or PBMCs.

In the original analysis: Estimated nucleated cell counts came from reference gene primer amplification. Measured with immunoSEQ multiplex PCR; TCRdb has only the in-frame clones, and not every one. V, J and clone size are those of that table, while D and trimming were read from the DNA. This table has 45,000 to 55,000 clones, 90% appearing once. This CDR3 spans 15 amino acids. The material sequenced was peripheral blood. V usage is TRBV12-1 and J usage is TRBJ2-7; TRBD2, the table's D call, was not compared with the DNA. TRBV12-1 has pseudogene status. The clonotype comes from a woman in her thirties or forties with active COVID-19. CDR3 sequence reads: CASNFERGGHYEQYF. The CDR3, as DNA: TGTGCCAGCAACTTTGAGCGGGGGGGCCATTACGAGCAGTACTTC.